Listed below are T cell receptor beta chains from one sample, sequenced in a study of T cells in Graves' hyperthyroidism and ophthalmopathy. TCRdb called the multiplex PCR reads again in MiXCR, with one record for every CDR3 protein. The table records roughly 640,000 distinct CDR3 sequences, roughly a sixth of them present only once. Sequences were obtained from blood. These receptors all come from a woman aged 40-49 years with Graves' ophthalmopathy. Both conserved end residues are part of each CDR3. The D gene is left open where the match is weak. Not every row has a clone size; where given, it reads once, few, many or a size class.

V	size	D	J	DNA	CDR3
TRBV4-1	.	.	TRBJ1-4	TGCGCCAGCAGTCTACAGGGAGGTCTCAATGAAAAACTGTTTTTT	CASSLQGGLNEKLFF
TRBV29-1	.	.	TRBJ2-7	TGCAGCGTTGAGGGGACCGGGGCTTACGAGCAGTACTTC	CSVEGTGAYEQYF
TRBV14	few	TRBD1	TRBJ1-6	TGTGCCAGCAGCCTTTTGACAGGGGATTCACCCCTCCACTTT	CASSLLTGDSPLHF
TRBV7-2	.	TRBD2	TRBJ2-4	TGTGCCAGCAGCTTAGTTGCGGGGGGGCTAGCGGGGGACCAAAACATTCAGTACTTC	CASSLVAGGLAGDQNIQYF
TRBV2	many	TRBD2	TRBJ2-3	TGTGCCAGCAGTAGGGCGGGACTAGATGCAGATACGCAGTATTTT	CASSRAGLDADTQYF
TRBV27	many	.	TRBJ2-7	TGTGCCAGCAGTGTCGGAGCGGCATACGAGCAGTACTTC	CASSVGAAYEQYF
TRBV20-1	many	.	TRBJ2-2	TGCAGTGCCGCGACACTTACGAACACCGGGGAGCTGTTTTTT	CSAATLTNTGELFF
TRBV5-1	many	.	TRBJ2-3	TGCGCCAGCAGCTTGGGACAGAGCCTAGATACGCAGTATTTT	CASSLGQSLDTQYF
TRBV10-3	.	TRBD1	TRBJ2-3	TGTGCCATCAGTGAGGGGACAGGGAGCACAGATACGCAGTATTTT	CAISEGTGSTDTQYF
TRBV20-1	many	TRBD2	TRBJ2-7	TGCAGTGCTAGAGTAGCGGGAGCTCACGAGCAGTACTTC	CSARVAGAHEQYF
TRBV18	.	TRBD2	TRBJ2-1	TGTGCCGGCTCACCACCTCTAGCGGGGGGCTACAATGAGCAGTTCTTC	CAGSPPLAGGYNEQFF
TRBV7-3	many	.	TRBJ2-1	TGTGCCAGCAGCTTATTGGGAGAAAGGACCAATGAGCAGTTCTTC	CASSLLGERTNEQFF
TRBV20-1	few	TRBD1	TRBJ1-2	TGCAGTGCTAGAGAATCCCGGACAGGGGCCAACTATGGCTACACCTTC	CSARESRTGANYGYTF
TRBV5-1	few	.	TRBJ1-4	TGCGCCAGCAGCAGGGTAGTAGGTGAAAAACTGTTTTTT	CASSRVVGEKLFF
TRBV18	many	TRBD1	TRBJ1-1	TGTGCCAGCTTGGGACAGCAGAACACTGAAGCTTTCTTT	CASLGQQNTEAFF
TRBV5-8	.	.	TRBJ2-1	TGTGCCAGCAGCTTTGGTATGTCCTACAATGAGCAGTTCTTC	CASSFGMSYNEQFF
TRBV2	few	TRBD1	TRBJ1-5	TGTGCCAGCAGGGAACAGGGGAATCAGCCCCAGCATTTT	CASREQGNQPQHF
TRBV10-3	.	TRBD2	TRBJ2-2	TGTGCCATCAGTGAGACTAGCGGGGGGGCCACCGGGGAGCTGTTTTTT	CAISETSGGATGELFF
TRBV5-4	.	.	TRBJ2-2	TGTGCCAGCAGCTTCGGTCCCGGGAGTCGCACCGGGGAGCTGTTTTTT	CASSFGPGSRTGELFF
TRBV5-6	many	.	TRBJ1-2	TGTGCCAGCAGCCCGGGAGGTTTCTATGGCTACACCTTC	CASSPGGFYGYTF
TRBV10-3	.	.	TRBJ1-6	TGTGCCATGGGCTTACTCCACTTT	CAMGLLHF
TRBV3-1	.	TRBD2	TRBJ2-5	TGTGCCAGCAGCCGATCGGGACTAGCGGGAGGTGAGACCCAGTACTTC	CASSRSGLAGGETQYF
TRBV7-9	.	TRBD1	TRBJ1-3	TGTGCCAGCACCACGACAGGGCCCGGAAACACCATATATTTT	CASTTTGPGNTIYF
TRBV6-6	.	.	TRBJ2-7	TGTGCCAGCAGTTACAAGGGTAGCGAGGGCCGAGACGAGCAGTACTTC	CASSYKGSEGRDEQYF
TRBV7-6	few	.	TRBJ2-2	TGTGCCAGCAGCCGGCAGGCTGGAGGCTTTGCGGAGCTGTTTTTT	CASSRQAGGFAELFF
TRBV20-1	few	TRBD2	TRBJ2-1	TGCAGTGCTAGAGAAATTGGACTAGCGGGGGGCTCCTACGAGCAGTTCTTC	CSAREIGLAGGSYEQFF
TRBV7-9	many	.	TRBJ2-5	TGTGCCAGCAGCTTAGTTGGCGGGGCGCGGGAGACCCAGTACTTC	CASSLVGGARETQYF
TRBV25-1	.	TRBD1	TRBJ1-4	TGTGCCAGCAGTGAATCGGACAGGGTACGAAGCGAAGAAAAACTGTTTTTT	CASSESDRVRSEEKLFF
TRBV28	many	.	TRBJ2-2	TGTGCCGCCTGCAGTCGGTTCGGGGAGCTGTTTTTT	CAACSRFGELFF